These 10 T cell receptor beta chains originate from one sample sequenced in a study of blood T cell repertoires in COVID-19. TCRdb's copy holds only in-frame clones and misses some; the assay was immunoSEQ multiplex PCR. The sample consists of tens of thousands of clones, approximately 86% of them appearing once. Sequencing was carried out using peripheral blood. These TCRs come from a man aged 55 to 70 with acute or convalescent COVID-19.

V and J are TRBV7-9 and TRBJ2-7; 10 bases align to TRBD1. V dropped 3 bases and J dropped 2; count of bases not matched to a gene: 1. Germline V CDR1 and CDR2: SEHNR, FQNEAQ (reference sequence). This CDR3 has 14 amino acids. The DNA for the CDR3 is TGTGCCAGCAGCTTGGGGACAGGGGCCTACGAGCAGTACTTC. Translated, it gives CASSLGTGAYEQYF. Based on the CDR3 plus reference TRBV7-9 and TRBJ2-7, the full variable domain is DTGVSQNPRHKITKRGQNVTFRCDPISEHNRLYWYRQTLGQGPEFLTYFQNEAQLEKSRLLSDRFSAERPKGSFSTLEIQRTEQGDSAMYLCASSLGTGAYEQYFGPGTRLTVT.

The chain employs TRBV28 and TRBJ2-5; weak D call: TRBD1 (5 bases). Germline V gives CDR1 MDHEN, CDR2 SYDVKM. There are 16 residues in the CDR3. V lost 3 bases and J 1 base, leaving 15 bases between the germline ends. This CDR3 is CASSFDSSKGQETQYF. DNA of the CDR3: TGTGCCAGCAGTTTCGACAGCTCAAAGGGCCAAGAGACCCAGTACTTC.

The chain employs TRBV18 and TRBJ1-4, with 9 nucleotides matching TRBD1. The germline V gene has CDR1 KGHSH and CDR2 LQKENI. The V gene end was trimmed by 3 bases and the J gene end by 0 bases; junction bases not matched to a gene: 2. The CDR3 contains 16 residues. The CDR3 nucleotides are TGTGCCAGCTCACCCGGACAGGGGTCAACTAATGAAAAACTGTTTTTT. Encoded protein: CASSPGQGSTNEKLFF.

V usage is TRBV10-3 and J usage is TRBJ1-5; no clear D. CDR1 and CDR2 from the germline V gene are ENHRY and SYGVKD. The CDR3 sequence is 18 residues long. Between the trimmed V and J ends, which lost 7 bases and 0 bases, there was a span of 22 bases. Here the CDR3 DNA reads TGTGCCATCATCTCCGAGGGCCAACTTCCTTATAGCAATCAGCCCCAGCATTTT. Its protein is CAIISEGQLPYSNQPQHF.

The CDR3 reads CASSQMRQGALNTEAFF. The CDR3 DNA reads as TGTGCCAGCAGCCAAATGAGACAGGGGGCTTTGAACACTGAAGCTTTCTTT. The chain combines TRBV3-1 (or the pseudogene TRBV3-2) with TRBJ1-1; 10 bases are a match to TRBD1. J gave up 0 bases and V 2 bases, and 6 bases lay outside the gene matches. Germline CDR1 LGHDT, CDR2 YNNKEL (reference sequence). The CDR3 length is 17 residues.

CDR3 sequence reads: CASSLVGGLGNQPQHF. CDR3 coding DNA: TGTGCCAGCAGCTTAGTCGGGGGGCTCGGCAATCAGCCCCAGCATTTT. The chain couples TRBV7-2 to TRBJ1-5; tentative D call: TRBD1 (6 bases). The length of the CDR3 is 16 residues. The germline V and J ends were trimmed by 1 base and 2 bases, with 12 bases remaining between them. The germline V gene has CDR1 SGHTA and CDR2 FQGNSA.

The rearrangement uses TRBV7-6 and TRBJ1-6; TRBD1 matches at 7 bases. V shed 5 bases and J 5 bases; nucleotides not matched to a gene: 6. The CDR3 covers 15 residues. CDR1 and CDR2 (germline): SGHVS, FNYEAQ. CDR3 region: CASSPGQINNSPLHF. CDR3 DNA: TGTGCCAGCAGCCCGGGACAGATTAATAATTCACCCCTCCACTTT.

The chain joins TRBV5-5 to TRBJ2-1, with 8 bases identical to TRBD1. The germline V gene encodes CDR1 SGHKS and CDR2 YYEKEE (reference sequence). V lost 0 bases, J lost 8 bases, and 10 bases stayed unmatched. The CDR3 consists of 16 residues. The chain's CDR3 is CASSLVGQGQGDEQFF. CDR3 nucleotide sequence: TGTGCCAGCAGCTTGGTAGGACAGGGTCAGGGTGATGAGCAGTTCTTC.

The V and J genes are TRBV11-3 and TRBJ2-1, with 7 bases fitting TRBD2. The CDR3 contains 14 residues. The V segment lost 5 bases and the J segment 3 bases; nucleotides outside the gene matches: 4. In germline, CDR1 is SGHNT, CDR2 YENEEA. This CDR3 is CASSALAGYNEQFF. The CDR3, as DNA: TGTGCCAGCAGCGCATTAGCGGGCTACAATGAGCAGTTCTTC.

The chain uses TRBV12-5 and TRBJ1-2; 8 bases align to TRBD1. The ends lost 4 bases at V and 0 bases at J; junction bases unmatched: 7. Looked up from germline, CDR1 is LGHNT and CDR2 is FRNRAP. This CDR3 region has 16 residues. The CDR3 DNA sequence: TGTGCTAGTGGTTCCCCGATGGACAGGGCTAACTATGGCTACACCTTC. It yields the protein CASGSPMDRANYGYTF. Looking up the rest from reference TRBV12-5 and TRBJ1-2 gives the full variable domain: DARVTQTPRHKVTEMGQEVTMRCQPILGHNTVFWYRQTMMQGLELLAYFRNRAPLDDSGMPKDRFSAEMPDATLATLKIQPSEPRDSAVYFCASGSPMDRANYGYTFGSGTRLTVV.